Listed below are T cell receptor beta chains from one sample, sequenced in a study of cytomegalovirus exposure and HLA in healthy donors. Clones were sequenced by immunoSEQ multiplex PCR, and TCRdb holds only the in-frame ones, with some missing. The sample yields under 250,000 clones, about 87% seen once. Specimen: PBMCs. The receptors stem from a man aged 18 to 30 in good health and CMV-seronegative. CDR3s include the opening cysteine and the closing phenylalanine or tryptophan. D genes are given only for firm matches. Only part of the rows carry a size: once, few, many, or a class if the clone is expanded.

abundance	v_gene	j_gene	d_gene	CDR3nt	CDR3aa
once	TRBV27	TRBJ1-5	NA	TGTGCCAGCAGTCCAGGGTACAGCAATCAGCCCCAGCATTTT	CASSPGYSNQPQHF
once	TRBV5-6	TRBJ1-1	NA	TGTGCCAGCAGCCTTACACGGACAGCGAGAATGAACACTGAAGCTTTCTTT	CASSLTRTARMNTEAFF
NA	TRBV7-2	TRBJ2-1	NA	TGTGCCAGCAGCTCCACGGGGGGCAGTTACAATGAGCAGTTCTTC	CASSSTGGSYNEQFF
NA	TRBV9	TRBJ2-3	TRBD2	TGTGCCAGCAGCGTAGGACTAGCGGAGGCCGGAGATACGCAGTATTTT	CASSVGLAEAGDTQYF
NA	TRBV5-1	TRBJ1-1	TRBD1	TGCGCCAGCAGCTTGAGGGGGCAAGACACTGAAGCTTTCTTT	CASSLRGQDTEAFF
NA	TRBV14	TRBJ1-5	TRBD1	TGTGCCAGCAGCCAAGTGAGTTGGCGACAGGGTAGCAATCAGCCCCAGCATTTT	CASSQVSWRQGSNQPQHF
NA	TRBV7-2	TRBJ2-3	TRBD2	TGTGCCAGCAGCTTAGGCGGGGGTCCAGATACGCAGTATTTT	CASSLGGGPDTQYF
NA	TRBV28	TRBJ2-7	NA	TGTGCCAGCAGTTTCTCTCCCTACGAGCAGTACTTC	CASSFSPYEQYF
NA	TRBV30	TRBJ1-1	NA	TGTGCCTGGAGTATGAACAGGGAAGCTTTCTTT	CAWSMNREAFF
NA	TRBV29-1	TRBJ1-2	TRBD1	TGCAGCGTTGAAGCGGGACAGGGCGGGCTCTATGGCTACACCTTC	CSVEAGQGGLYGYTF
NA	TRBV7-8	TRBJ2-1	TRBD2	TGTGCCAGCAGCATAGGGACACGAAAAAGCGGGAGGGCCTACAATGAGCAGTTCTTC	CASSIGTRKSGRAYNEQFF
NA	TRBV5-1	TRBJ2-4	NA	TGCGCCAGCAGCCGGGGCGAGGGGGTAAACATTCAGTACTTC	CASSRGEGVNIQYF
NA	TRBV4-1	TRBJ2-7	TRBD2	TGCGCCAGCAGCCCCTTAGTAGCGGGAGGCCGTAGCTCCTACGAGCAGTACTTC	CASSPLVAGGRSSYEQYF
NA	TRBV9	TRBJ1-2	NA	TGTGCCAGCAGCGTTGACGGGTATGGCTACACCTTC	CASSVDGYGYTF
NA	TRBV28	TRBJ1-3	TRBD1	TGTGCCAGCAGTTTATCGACAGGGGGCAACACCATATATTTT	CASSLSTGGNTIYF
NA	TRBV7-2	TRBJ2-1	NA	TGTGCCAGCAGCCAAGACAGCGCTAATGAGCAGTTCTTC	CASSQDSANEQFF
NA	TRBV5-1	TRBJ2-1	NA	TGCGCCAGCAGCTTGGAAGGGGAAGCGCAGTTCTTC	CASSLEGEAQFF
NA	TRBV6-1	TRBJ1-3	NA	TGTGCCAGCAGTGAAGGTTTCGGGGTCACCATATATTTT	CASSEGFGVTIYF